The 8 T cell receptor beta chains in this list originate from one sample, sequenced in a study of identical twins. MiXCR, run by TCRdb on the 5' RACE reads, gives a single entry per CDR3 protein. The sample yields 450,000 to 650,000 distinct CDR3 sequences, around 9.6% seen once. Another study also made use of these data, one on yellow fever vaccine responses in identical twins.

The sequencing sample was made of PBMCs. The receptors originated from a young woman in good health.

This clonotype was observed many times. This chain joins TRBV3-1 and TRBJ2-5; D may be TRBD1 or TRBD2 (5 bases each). Trimming took off 1 base at V and 4 bases at J, with 13 bases between the two ends. The CDR3 covers 15 residues. Germline CDR1 is LGHDT and CDR2 is YNNKEL (reference sequence). Here the CDR3 reads CASSQVPGTRETQYF. CDR3 bases: TGTGCCAGCAGCCAAGTCCCAGGGACGCGAGAGACCCAGTACTTC.

In its sample, this clonotype was seen a few times. The V and J genes are TRBV29-1 and TRBJ2-1; D gene uncertain. Germline V gene sequence: CDR1 SQVTM, CDR2 ANQGSEA. V was pared by 6 bases and J by 6 bases, with 21 bases between. This CDR3 region has 15 residues. Here the CDR3 DNA reads TGCAGCGTGGAAAAAGGCGTACGAGCCGGCAATGAGCAGTTCTTC. The encoded protein is CSVEKGVRAGNEQFF.

This sequence joins TRBV18 and TRBJ2-7, with D uncertain. Germline CDR1 is KGHSH and CDR2 is LQKENI. With 4 bases removed from V and 4 bases from J, the gap between germline ends came to 14 bases. This CDR3 region has 14 residues. The DNA for the CDR3 is TGTGCCAGCTCACGCCTCACAATGGGGTACGAGCAGTACTTC. Its translation is CASSRLTMGYEQYF.

This clonotype appeared a few times. CDR3 sequence (DNA): TGTGCCAGCAGCGCCGGGGGGTCGAGGGGAGCTGAAGCTTTCTTT. Protein sequence: CASSAGGSRGAEAFF. The chain uses TRBV7-2 and TRBJ1-1; D may be TRBD1 (5 bases). This CDR3 has 15 amino acids. V gave up 5 bases and J gave up 6 bases, with 19 bases separating them. Per the germline V gene, CDR1 is SGHTA and CDR2 is FQGNSA.

This clonotype came up a few times. The CDR3 region has the DNA TGTGCCTGGAGCGCTGGACTAGCGGGGGTCAATGAGCAGTTCTTC. It codes for CAWSAGLAGVNEQFF. The chain employs TRBV30 and TRBJ2-1; 13 nucleotides match TRBD2. In germline, CDR1 is GTSNPN, CDR2 SVGIG (reference sequence). There are 15 residues in the CDR3. V lost 3 bases to trimming and J lost 6 bases; unmatched junction nucleotides: 5.

This clonotype was observed many times. J is TRBJ1-5 and V is TRBV9, with D maybe TRBD1 (6 bases). The CDR3 has 14 amino acids. Germline-derived CDR1 and CDR2 are SGDLS and YYNGEE. The V and J ends lost 3 bases and 4 bases respectively, with 11 bases between them. The CDR3 protein is CASSAGTNNQPQHF. The CDR3 DNA follows: TGTGCCAGCAGCGCCGGGACAAATAATCAGCCCCAGCATTTT.

This clonotype was seen more than once but under ten times. The V gene is TRBV10-1, the J gene TRBJ2-7; D is ambiguous. CDR1 is WNHNN, CDR2 SYGVQD, per germline (reference sequence). The CDR3 has 13 residues. V was trimmed by 5 bases and J by 2 bases, leaving 10 bases between them. In DNA form, the CDR3 reads TGCGCCAGCAGTTTTAAGGGTACCTACGAGCAGTACTTC. Protein sequence: CASSFKGTYEQYF.

The sample holds a few counts of this clonotype. This sequence joins TRBV15 and TRBJ2-6; no clear D gene. V was shortened by 3 bases and J by 0 bases, with 18 bases between the two germline ends. The CDR3 totals 19 residues. Germline CDR1 reads LNHNV; CDR2 reads YYDKDF (reference sequence). Here the CDR3 DNA reads TGTGCCACCAGCAGTGATCCCAACCGAGCCAACTCTGGGGCCAACGTCCTGACTTTC. Translated: CATSSDPNRANSGANVLTF.